The T cell receptor (beta chain) under discussion was sequenced for a study of blood T cell repertoires in COVID-19. V shed 3 bases, J shed 4 bases, and the junction held 4 bases outside the gene matches. CDR3 size: 16 residues. CDR1 is SNHLY, CDR2 FYNNEI, per germline. Method: immunoSEQ multiplex PCR; TCRdb's copy keeps in-frame clones and lacks some. The data hold a few hundred thousand clones, with roughly 80% observed a single time. Sequenced material: peripheral blood. The chain combines TRBV2 with TRBJ2-2; the match to TRBD1 covers 11 bases. This clonotype was obtained from a woman in her thirties who had recovered from COVID-19. CDR3 in DNA: TGTGCCAGCAGTGATGGGACAGGGGGAGGCACCGGGGAGCTGTTTTTT. The encoded protein is CASSDGTGGGTGELFF.